This T cell receptor (beta chain) was identified during a study of cytomegalovirus exposure and HLA in healthy donors. Data came from immunoSEQ multiplex PCR; TCRdb stores just in-frame clones and leaves some out. The data contain 250,000 to 350,000 clones, roughly 87% of them seen just once; the ten biggest clones take up roughly 1.2%. Regarding the study as a whole: In vitro data verified a few CMV-associated chains as specific for CMV antigens.

Turning to this clone: The target antigen is unknown.

Germline CDR1 MDHEN, CDR2 SYDVKM. The V end was cut by 7 bases, the J end by 2 bases, with 6 bases between. The CDR3 loop spans 12 amino acids. The sample comprised PBMCs. The source is a woman between 25 and 40 years old in good health and CMV-seropositive. This rearrangement joins TRBV28 to TRBJ1-5; D remains ambiguous. The DNA for the CDR3 is TGTGCCAGCAAGGAGGGCAATCAGCCCCAGCATTTT. The encoded protein is CASKEGNQPQHF.